The 28 T cell receptor beta chains listed next were all sequenced from one sample in a study of T cell responses to AZD1222 COVID-19 vaccine. Measured with immunoSEQ multiplex PCR; TCRdb has only the in-frame clones, and not every one. The table has about 160,000 clones, roughly nine tenths seen once; the top ten hold 2.5% to 3.5%. Sequenced material: peripheral blood, taken 28 days after the second AZD1222 dose. These TCRs come from an adult who received the AZD1222 COVID-19 vaccine.

The J gene is TRBJ2-2, the V gene TRBV27; no definite D call. Trimming left V 2 bases short and J 6 bases short, with 10 bases between. The CDR3 spans 14 residues. Germline V CDR1 and CDR2: MNHEY, SMNVEV (reference sequence). Here the CDR3 DNA reads TGTGCCAGCAGTTTAAGCCGCACTGCCGGGGAGCTGTTTTTT. Translating gives CASSLSRTAGELFF.

This chain joins TRBV10-3 and TRBJ1-1, with a tentative D call TRBD1 (5 bases). The germline V gene has CDR1 ENHRY and CDR2 SYGVKD. The CDR3 has 16 amino acids. Trimming left V 5 bases short and J 3 bases short, with 19 bases between. CDR3 loop: CAISPATGGGDTEAFF. CDR3 in DNA: TGTGCCATCAGTCCTGCTACGGGGGGAGGGGACACTGAAGCTTTCTTT.

CDR3 region: CASNQRGNTEAFF. In DNA form, the CDR3 reads TGTGCCAGCAACCAACGGGGAAACACTGAAGCTTTCTTT. The chain joins TRBV21-1 to TRBJ1-1. TRBV21-1 is termed a pseudogene. This CDR3 has 13 residues.

The J gene is TRBJ2-7, the V gene TRBV5-1; TRBD2 aligns across 9 bases. J gave up 7 bases and V 4 bases, and 9 bases lay outside the gene matches. Germline CDR1 and CDR2: SGHRS and YFSETQ. The CDR3 has 14 residues. CDR3 amino acids: CASSERGATREQYF. The CDR3 nucleotides are TGCGCCAGCAGCGAGCGGGGGGCTACAAGGGAGCAGTACTTC.

This chain links TRBV27 with TRBJ1-2; 7 nucleotides match TRBD1. The germline CDR1 and CDR2 sequences are MNHEY and SMNVEV (reference sequence). V was clipped by 0 bases and J by 4 bases; unmatched bases: 2. The CDR3 has 14 residues. The CDR3 is CASSLSQGPYGYTF. The CDR3 DNA sequence: TGTGCCAGCAGTTTATCACAGGGGCCCTATGGCTACACCTTC.

The rearrangement links TRBV5-1 to TRBJ1-2; possible D gene TRBD1, 5 bases. In germline, CDR1 is SGHRS, CDR2 YFSETQ. Trimming pared 3 bases from V and 4 bases from J, leaving 10 bases between. There are 13 residues in the CDR3. The CDR3 sequence: CASSSDKIYGYTF. Here the CDR3 DNA reads TGCGCCAGCAGCTCGGACAAAATCTATGGCTACACCTTC.

The chain uses TRBV5-6 and TRBJ2-5; D is undetermined. The CDR3 contains 14 residues. Germline values: CDR1 SGHDT, CDR2 YYEEEE. V lost 0 bases, J lost 5 bases, and 11 bases lay in between. DNA for the CDR3: TGTGCCAGCAGCTTGGCTTCCGTCCAGGAGACCCAGTACTTC. Translating it yields CASSLASVQETQYF. The full variable domain, with the rest looked up from reference TRBV5-6 and TRBJ2-5, is DAGVTQSPTHLIKTRGQQVTLRCSPKSGHDTVSWYQQALGQGPQFIFQYYEEEERQRGNFPDRFSGHQFPNYSSELNVNALLLGDSALYLCASSLASVQETQYFGPGTRLLVL.

V is TRBV28 and J is TRBJ2-3, with D unresolved. This CDR3 has 12 residues. CDR1 is MDHEN, CDR2 SYDVKM, per germline. The ends were cut back, 3 bases at V and 3 bases at J, with 4 bases in the middle. The CDR3: CASSLLTDTQYF. CDR3 coding DNA: TGTGCCAGCAGTTTGTTGACAGATACGCAGTATTTT.

The rearrangement links TRBV7-9 to TRBJ2-5; D not certain. Germline-derived CDR1 and CDR2 are SEHNR and FQNEAQ (reference sequence). V dropped 7 bases and J dropped 4 bases, with 19 bases sitting between them. CDR3 size: 15 residues. The CDR3 DNA follows: TGTGCCAGCACTCCCTTCCCGCGAGGTGGAGAGACCCAGTACTTC. Translating gives CASTPFPRGGETQYF.

This chain joins TRBV5-1 and TRBJ1-2; D call uncertain. The CDR3 spans 13 residues. CDR1 is SGHRS, CDR2 YFSETQ, per germline. Between the trimmed V and J ends, which lost 0 bases and 8 bases, there was a span of 11 bases. CDR3 loop: CASSLGLSYGYTF. The CDR3 DNA follows: TGCGCCAGCAGCTTGGGACTTAGCTACGGCTACACCTTC. Looking up the rest from reference TRBV5-1 and TRBJ1-2 gives the full variable domain: KAGVTQTPRYLIKTRGQQVTLSCSPISGHRSVSWYQQTPGQGLQFLFEYFSETQRNKGNFPGRFSGRQFSNSRSEMNVSTLELGDSALYLCASSLGLSYGYTFGSGTRLTVV.

This chain connects TRBV19 to TRBJ2-7; possible D gene TRBD2, 6 bases. The CDR3 spans 18 residues. Trimming shortened V by 7 bases and J by 5 bases, and 30 bases separated the two germline ends. Germline CDR1 reads LNHDA; CDR2 reads SQIVND (reference sequence). The CDR3 loop is CASTPRAGLGDWEDEQYF. The DNA of the CDR3 is TGTGCCAGTACCCCACGGGCAGGGTTGGGGGACTGGGAGGACGAGCAGTACTTC.

The chain recombines TRBV6-6 with TRBJ1-2, with TRBD1 matching over 10 bases. The CDR3 length is 16 residues. In germline, CDR1 is MNHNY, CDR2 SVGAGI (reference sequence). The junction had 11 bases not matched to a gene; V was cut back by 6 bases and J by 4 bases. Here the CDR3 DNA reads TGTGCCAGCAGGACAGGGACAGGGGTTCTTGGCTATGGCTACACCTTC. Its protein product is CASRTGTGVLGYGYTF.

This rearrangement joins TRBV6-5 to TRBJ1-6, with D unclear. The germline V gene encodes CDR1 MNHEY and CDR2 SVGAGI. The CDR3 sequence is 15 residues long. V lost 4 bases to trimming and J lost 2 bases, with 9 bases between them. CDR3 protein: CASSSTGTYNSPLHF. In DNA, the CDR3 is TGTGCCAGCAGTTCCACCGGGACCTATAATTCACCCCTCCACTTT.

The CDR3, as DNA: TGTGCCAGCAGATATTCGACAGGGCGAGAGACCCAGTACTTC. It translates to CASRYSTGRETQYF. The rearrangement uses TRBV5-8 and TRBJ2-5; TRBD1 matches 7 bases. The trim removed 5 bases at V and 4 bases at J, leaving 8 bases unmatched. This CDR3 region has 14 residues. Germline values: CDR1 SGHTS, CDR2 YDEGEE. The complete variable domain, with remaining parts taken from reference TRBV5-8 and TRBJ2-5, reads EAGVTQSPTHLIKTRGQQATLRCSPISGHTSVYWYQQALGLGLQFLLWYDEGEERNRGNFPPRFSGRQFPNYSSELNVNALELEDSALYLCASRYSTGRETQYFGPGTRLLVL.

The chain joins TRBV4-3 to TRBJ2-6; D unclear. Germline CDR1 is LGHNA and CDR2 is YSLEER. The CDR3 contains 17 residues. Trimming removed 0 bases at V and 0 bases at J, with 9 bases between. As DNA, the CDR3 is TGCGCCAGCAGCCAAGATGTCCGGATCTCTGGGGCCAACGTCCTGACTTTC. Residues: CASSQDVRISGANVLTF.

The chain uses TRBV5-5 and TRBJ2-7; perhaps TRBD2 as D (5 bases). Per the germline V gene, CDR1 is SGHKS and CDR2 is YYEKEE (reference sequence). The V gene lost 1 base and the J gene lost 0 bases, with 8 bases spanning the gap. The CDR3 loop spans 14 amino acids. CDR3 in DNA: TGTGCCAGCAGCTTGATAGGGAGCTCCTACGAGCAGTACTTC. Its protein is CASSLIGSSYEQYF.

The gene calls are TRBV7-9 and TRBJ2-2; D remains ambiguous. The CDR3 is 14 residues long. V lost 9 bases, J lost 0 bases, and 11 bases lay in between. Germline assignment: CDR1 SEHNR and CDR2 FQNEAQ (reference sequence). Here the CDR3 DNA reads TGTGCCAGGTCGGACCACGCGAACACCGGGGAGCTGTTTTTT. Protein sequence: CARSDHANTGELFF.

The J gene is TRBJ1-4, the V gene TRBV4-1; D unclear. The ends were cut back, 0 bases at V and 8 bases at J, with 4 bases in the middle. The CDR3 is 12 amino acids. Germline V gives CDR1 MGHRA, CDR2 YSYEKL. CDR3 DNA: TGCGCCAGCAGCCAAGAGGGGGAAAAACTGTTTTTT. Translated, it gives CASSQEGEKLFF.

The chain is built from TRBV5-4 and TRBJ1-2; 8 positions match TRBD1. J was trimmed by 4 bases and V by 4 bases; bases with no gene match: 3. This CDR3 is 13 amino acids long. The V gene's germline CDR1 is SGHNT and CDR2 YYREEE (reference sequence). CDR3 in DNA: TGTGCCAGCAGCAGTGACAGGGGCTATGGCTACACCTTC. It is translated as CASSSDRGYGYTF.

The rearrangement links TRBV3-1 (or the pseudogene TRBV3-2) to TRBJ2-3; maybe TRBD1 (5 bases). Trimming stripped 0 bases from V and 2 bases from J, with 18 bases between. CDR3 length: 18 residues. Germline values: CDR1 LGHDT, CDR2 YNNKEL (reference sequence). CDR3 in DNA: TGTGCCAGCAGCCAAGATGGCCCCTGGCAGGGTCACACAGATACGCAGTATTTT. This gives the protein CASSQDGPWQGHTDTQYF.

The chain joins TRBV5-1 to TRBJ1-1; TRBD1 agrees at 9 bases. Germline CDR1 SGHRS, CDR2 YFSETQ. The CDR3 extends over 16 amino acids. The V gene end was trimmed by 3 bases and the J gene end by 0 bases; junction bases not matched to a gene: 6. The CDR3 sequence is CASSSGGQGLNTEAFF. CDR3 in DNA: TGCGCCAGCAGCTCGGGGGGACAGGGATTGAACACTGAAGCTTTCTTT.

A note on this clone: This sample also contains other DNA sequences that code for the same CDR3. The CDR3 nucleotides read TGCGCCAGCAGCCGGACTAGCGGCTCCTACAATGAGCAGTTCTTC. Translating gives CASSRTSGSYNEQFF. V is TRBV5-1 and J is TRBJ2-1; 10 bases are shared with TRBD2. Germline V CDR1 and CDR2: SGHRS, YFSETQ. The CDR3 totals 15 residues. V lost 4 bases to trimming and J lost 0 bases; unmatched junction nucleotides: 1.

The chain uses TRBV28 and TRBJ1-5; D is perhaps TRBD1 (5 bases). Germline CDR1 reads MDHEN; CDR2 reads SYDVKM. Trimming cost V 5 bases and J 5 bases, with 19 bases left between them. The CDR3 consists of 16 residues. The CDR3 loop reads CASSPLPRAGYQPQHF. CDR3 sequence (DNA): TGTGCCAGCAGTCCCCTCCCGAGGGCAGGGTATCAGCCCCAGCATTTT.

The chain combines TRBV4-2 with TRBJ1-1; TRBD1 agrees at 7 bases. Trimming removed 2 bases from V and 11 bases from J; junction bases left unmatched: 8. The CDR3 has 13 amino acids. Germline V gives CDR1 LGHNA, CDR2 YNFKEQ. The CDR3 nucleotides read TGTGCCAGCAGCCAAAGAGGACAGGAGGTGGCTTTCTTT. This translates into CASSQRGQEVAFF.

V usage is TRBV3-1 (or the pseudogene TRBV3-2) and J usage is TRBJ1-6, with a possible D match to TRBD1 (6 bases). V lost 4 bases and J lost 10, with 14 bases in between. The CDR3 covers 14 residues. Germline V lookup: CDR1 LGHDT, CDR2 YNNKEL (reference sequence). The CDR3 DNA is TGTGCCAGCAGCCCAGTGGCAGGGGACTCACCCCTCCACTTT. Translated: CASSPVAGDSPLHF.

This chain joins TRBV7-9 and TRBJ1-2; D not certain. This CDR3 has 15 residues. The V gene lost 5 bases and the J gene lost 3 bases, with 16 bases spanning the gap. The germline V gene has CDR1 SEHNR and CDR2 FQNEAQ (reference sequence). The CDR3 DNA sequence: TGTGCCAGCAGCGAAACTGGCGGGGTTGACTATGGCTACACCTTC. Amino acids: CASSETGGVDYGYTF.

In this sample, this clone turned up a few times. This sequence joins TRBV12-5 and TRBJ2-7; possible D gene TRBD2, 6 bases. The germline V gene encodes CDR1 LGHNT and CDR2 FRNRAP. There are 15 residues in the CDR3. V dropped 3 bases and J dropped 2 bases, with 14 bases sitting between them. In DNA, the CDR3 is TGTGCTAGTGGTTTCGGAGGGACCGTCACCTACGAGCAGTACTTC. This translates into CASGFGGTVTYEQYF.

This chain connects TRBV12-3 or TRBV12-4 to TRBJ2-7; D gene uncertain. V shed 3 bases and J shed 7 bases, with 10 bases lying between them. The CDR3 totals 12 residues. The CDR3 DNA is TGTGCCAGCAGTTTGTCTCATCTGGAGCAGTACTTC. The encoded protein is CASSLSHLEQYF.